Listed here are 10 T cell receptor beta chains from one sample, sequenced in a study of T-cell reconstitution after alpha-beta-depleted transplantation in children. Construction of the TCRbeta library involved unique molecular identifiers. From the PCR reads, TCRdb called clonotypes with MiXCR, one entry per CDR3 protein. The sample yields fewer than 350,000 distinct CDR3 sequences, roughly 9.1% seen once. The material was PBMCs, obtained before TCRalphabeta/CD19-depleted stem cell transplant. Source of these receptors: a boy less than two years old with acute myeloid leukemia, due to receive a stem cell transplant.

This clonotype occurred many times. V usage is TRBV18 and J usage is TRBJ2-5; a weak D match, TRBD2 (6 bases). Germline V gives CDR1 KGHSH, CDR2 LQKENI. This CDR3 comprises 15 residues. V lost 1 base and J 5 bases, leaving 14 bases between the germline ends. CDR3 DNA: TGTGCCAGCTCACCACGCGCGGGGTGGTCGGAGACCCAGTACTTC. The encoded protein is CASSPRAGWSETQYF.

Ten or more counts support this clonotype. The V and J genes are TRBV5-1 and TRBJ2-7, with D tentatively TRBD1 (5 bases). V lost 0 bases, J lost 3 bases, and 7 bases lay in between. The germline V gene encodes CDR1 SGHRS and CDR2 YFSETQ. The CDR3 extends over 13 amino acids. The DNA for the CDR3 is TGCGCCAGCAGCTTGGCAGGGAACTACGAGCAGTACTTC. It is translated as CASSLAGNYEQYF.

This clonotype was observed at least ten times. The genes are TRBV2 and TRBJ2-5; D remains ambiguous. Germline values: CDR1 SNHLY, CDR2 FYNNEI. The CDR3 length is 13 residues. V was trimmed by 4 bases and J by 3 bases, leaving 9 bases between them. The CDR3 DNA is TGTGCCAGCAGTGTCAATCAAGAAGAGACCCAGTACTTC. Amino acid sequence: CASSVNQEETQYF.

The chain uses TRBV5-1 and TRBJ2-1; D unresolved. The germline V gene has CDR1 SGHRS and CDR2 YFSETQ. The CDR3 is made up of 15 amino acids. Trimming pared 1 base from V and 0 bases from J, leaving 8 bases between. The CDR3 spells CASSLSTSSYNEQFF. As DNA, the CDR3 is TGCGCCAGCAGCTTGAGTACGAGCTCCTACAATGAGCAGTTCTTC.

This clonotype was counted at least ten times. The chain joins TRBV12-3 or TRBV12-4 to TRBJ1-2; D is unclear. The CDR3 runs 14 residues. Trimming removed 7 bases from V and 6 bases from J, with 18 bases in between. The CDR3 loop reads CASTPSEGWHGYTF. The CDR3 DNA sequence: TGTGCCAGCACCCCTTCCGAGGGTTGGCATGGCTACACCTTC.

This clonotype has ten or more counts. The chain is built from TRBV6-4 and TRBJ2-1, with 8 bases aligning to TRBD2. The V gene end was trimmed by 5 bases and the J gene end by 6 bases; junction bases not matched to a gene: 3. This CDR3 has 13 amino acids. CDR1 MRHNA and CDR2 SNTAGT come from the germline V gene. In nucleotides, the CDR3 is TGTGCCAGCAGTACGGGGACTAGCAATGAGCAGTTCTTC. Its translation is CASSTGTSNEQFF.

This clonotype was detected ten times or more. The V gene is TRBV28, the J gene TRBJ1-6; 10 bases agree with TRBD1. V shed 4 bases, J shed 6 bases, and the junction held 6 bases outside the gene matches. Germline V gene sequence: CDR1 MDHEN, CDR2 SYDVKM. The CDR3 spans 16 residues. CDR3 coding DNA: TGTGCCAGCAGTTCCTTAGGGACAGGGGCTAATTCACCCCTCCACTTT. It encodes CASSSLGTGANSPLHF.

With respect to this clonotype: A read error may produce the germline difference seen at one junction end. The J gene is TRBJ2-1, the V gene TRBV28; D not certain. CDR1 and CDR2 from the germline V gene are MDHEN and SYDVKM. The CDR3 runs 13 residues. CDR3 bases: TGTGCCCGCAGTTTAACCCCGAACAATGAGCAGTTCTTC. This sequence encodes CARSLTPNNEQFF.

This clonotype was seen ten or more times. V is TRBV5-4 and J is TRBJ1-6, with a tentative D call TRBD1 (5 bases). In germline, CDR1 is SGHNT, CDR2 YYREEE (reference sequence). Deletions cut 1 base from V and 7 bases from J, with 12 bases between. This CDR3 has 15 amino acids. CDR3 amino acids: CASSLIGVPNSPLHF. The CDR3 coding sequence is TGTGCCAGCAGCTTGATAGGGGTCCCGAATTCACCCCTCCACTTT. The full variable domain, its missing parts supplied by reference TRBV5-4 and TRBJ1-6, is ETGVTQSPTHLIKTRGQQVTLRCSSQSGHNTVSWYQQALGQGPQFIFQYYREEENGRGNFPPRFSGLQFPNYSSELNVNALELDDSALYLCASSLIGVPNSPLHFGNGTRLTVT.

This clonotype was observed at least ten times. The chain is built from TRBV28 and TRBJ2-7; TRBD2 matches 7 bases. The CDR3 loop spans 15 amino acids. The V and J ends lost 4 bases and 0 bases, in that order; junction bases with no gene match: 6. Germline V gene lookup returns CDR1 MDHEN and CDR2 SYDVKM. CDR3 bases: TGTGCCAGCAGTTCCCCGAGCGGGGTCTCCTACGAGCAGTACTTC. Residues: CASSSPSGVSYEQYF.